The clone carrying this TCR beta chain was seen repeatedly, ten times or more. Its antigen is currently unknown. This entry comes from a study of T cells after yellow fever vaccination. The V and J ends lost 5 bases and 0 bases respectively, with 5 bases between them. Germline V gene sequence: CDR1 SGHDN, CDR2 FVKESK. The length of the CDR3 is 13 residues. The 5'RACE template-switching step produced TCR cDNA and added a universal primer site and UMIs. TCRdb reprocessed the 5' RACE reads with MiXCR, giving one entry per CDR3 protein. The repertoire holds 400,000 to 650,000 distinct CDR3 sequences, with 21% as singletons. Study results and caveats: Clonotypes appearing in both CD4 and CD8 compartments existed, and their share was small. Booster sampling recovered most clones from primary vaccination (roughly 97% CD4, approximately 88% CD8).

This clonotype was sampled from a man in his late teens or twenties who received the YFV17D yellow fever vaccine. V is TRBV14 and J is TRBJ2-1; no clear D. The sequencing used PBMCs, collected 21 days after the first yellow fever vaccination. The CDR3: CASSGFSYNEQFF. The CDR3 DNA follows: TGTGCCAGCAGCGGGTTCTCCTACAATGAGCAGTTCTTC.